These T cell receptor beta chains were read from a single sample in a study of vaccination and CD4 T cells after COVID-19. These TCRs' antigens remain unknown. TCRdb redid the calling of the PCR reads with MiXCR, one entry per CDR3 protein. This sample has 8,000 to 10,000 distinct CDR3 sequences; roughly a third occur once, and the top ten carry 30% to 45%. Material: CD4+ T cells from blood, cultured in vitro. These TCRs come from a human donor in good health. Each CDR3 is given without its conserved first and last residue. The order of the fields is V gene, J gene, CDR3 protein.

v_call: TRBV6-1; j_call: TRBJ1-6; cdr3_aa: ASSEGPDNSPLH
v_call: TRBV30; j_call: TRBJ2-7; cdr3_aa: AWNRVQSQRHEQY
v_call: TRBV18; j_call: TRBJ1-2; cdr3_aa: ASSPPSPNYGYT
v_call: TRBV6-1; j_call: TRBJ2-3; cdr3_aa: ASSGGREATDTQY
v_call: TRBV7-2; j_call: TRBJ1-2; cdr3_aa: ASTLGGAYGYT
v_call: TRBV6-1; j_call: TRBJ1-2; cdr3_aa: ASSEASGAGYT
v_call: TRBV30; j_call: TRBJ2-5; cdr3_aa: AWGPGSTGRGETQY
v_call: TRBV28; j_call: TRBJ1-2; cdr3_aa: ASSLISGDRGYT
v_call: TRBV28; j_call: TRBJ2-5; cdr3_aa: ASSGATAGDETQY
v_call: TRBV29-1; j_call: TRBJ1-1; cdr3_aa: SVERLTGYTEAF
v_call: TRBV12-3/TRBV12-4; j_call: TRBJ1-1; cdr3_aa: ASLRGGQRNTEAF
v_call: TRBV5-4; j_call: TRBJ1-2; cdr3_aa: ASRLHGGRGTYGYT
v_call: TRBV7-2; j_call: TRBJ2-5; cdr3_aa: ASSLGHQETQY
v_call: TRBV30; j_call: TRBJ1-5; cdr3_aa: AWTSGGNQPQH
v_call: TRBV30; j_call: TRBJ1-5; cdr3_aa: AWSGGGGQPQH
v_call: TRBV6-1; j_call: TRBJ1-4; cdr3_aa: ASSEAAMEKLF
v_call: TRBV11-2; j_call: TRBJ1-2; cdr3_aa: ASSLTGINYGYT
v_call: TRBV5-1; j_call: TRBJ1-1; cdr3_aa: ASSPIRPGNTEAF
v_call: TRBV6-1; j_call: TRBJ1-5; cdr3_aa: ASKRSYSNQPQH
v_call: TRBV12-3/TRBV12-4; j_call: TRBJ2-5; cdr3_aa: ASSFGGPETQY
v_call: TRBV30; j_call: TRBJ1-5; cdr3_aa: AWSVWGSGNQPQH
v_call: TRBV11-2; j_call: TRBJ2-5; cdr3_aa: ASSLGGAGGVKTQY
v_call: TRBV11-2; j_call: TRBJ1-2; cdr3_aa: ASSWRYGYT
v_call: TRBV7-2; j_call: TRBJ2-3; cdr3_aa: ASSLSPLAGGLVQY
v_call: TRBV14; j_call: TRBJ1-1; cdr3_aa: ASSKVGGTEAF
v_call: TRBV6-1; j_call: TRBJ1-5; cdr3_aa: ASSQETGIQPQH
v_call: TRBV2; j_call: TRBJ2-7; cdr3_aa: ASRDSLGEQY
v_call: TRBV30; j_call: TRBJ1-5; cdr3_aa: AWSGSRGQPQH
v_call: TRBV7-2; j_call: TRBJ1-5; cdr3_aa: ASSPVGVSNQPQH
v_call: TRBV19; j_call: TRBJ2-1; cdr3_aa: ASSIQGAFEQF
v_call: TRBV20-1; j_call: TRBJ1-1; cdr3_aa: SASRFQGVNTEAF
v_call: TRBV19; j_call: TRBJ2-3; cdr3_aa: ASSIDQGSTDTQY
v_call: TRBV5-1; j_call: TRBJ1-5; cdr3_aa: ASSVGQPNQPQH
v_call: TRBV7-3; j_call: .; cdr3_aa: ASSLTGENEQY
v_call: TRBV6-5; j_call: TRBJ1-5; cdr3_aa: ASSLGEEQPQH
v_call: TRBV7-2; j_call: TRBJ2-1; cdr3_aa: ASSLTGGTSGEQF
v_call: TRBV20-1; j_call: TRBJ2-5; cdr3_aa: SARTSGGTETQY
v_call: TRBV2; j_call: TRBJ2-7; cdr3_aa: ASRRSGTRGFYEQY
v_call: TRBV18; j_call: TRBJ1-2; cdr3_aa: ASSPLVGEPDGYT
v_call: TRBV30; j_call: TRBJ1-2; cdr3_aa: AWTRLGAEGYT
v_call: TRBV21-1; j_call: TRBJ1-1; cdr3_aa: ASSNRQGGVDTEAF
v_call: TRBV9; j_call: TRBJ2-2; cdr3_aa: ASSPGQYTGELF
v_call: TRBV11-2; j_call: TRBJ1-5; cdr3_aa: ASSLAGDSYQPQH
v_call: TRBV3-1; j_call: TRBJ1-6; cdr3_aa: ASSLGGEDSPLH
v_call: TRBV10-2; j_call: TRBJ2-7; cdr3_aa: ASSAISYEQY
v_call: TRBV18; j_call: TRBJ1-2; cdr3_aa: ASFLGPDYGYT
v_call: TRBV10-2; j_call: TRBJ1-1; cdr3_aa: ASSKLGRNTEAF
v_call: TRBV2; j_call: TRBJ1-2; cdr3_aa: ASSEAGTSGIISGGYT
v_call: TRBV5-8; j_call: TRBJ2-7; cdr3_aa: ASSLATGQGTREQY
v_call: TRBV5-1; j_call: TRBJ2-5; cdr3_aa: ASSLEWETQY
v_call: TRBV7-3; j_call: TRBJ2-5; cdr3_aa: ASSFGQEETQY
v_call: TRBV19; j_call: TRBJ1-5; cdr3_aa: ASNPTRSNQPQH